Given below is one TCR beta chain in context. Antigen: not known. PCR amplification relied on 60 Vbeta primers (plus 13 Jbeta primers). Some clones are missing from TCRdb's copy, which holds only in-frame ones; the method was immunoSEQ multiplex PCR. Of some 180,000 clones in the sample, approximately 82% were seen once. The V and J ends lost 4 bases and 2 bases respectively, with 17 bases between them. The CDR3 is made up of 15 amino acids. Germline CDR1 is GTSNPN and CDR2 is SVGIG (reference sequence). The data are from a study of cytomegalovirus exposure and HLA in healthy donors. Nominally healthy donors were sampled, though unrecorded immune exposures were likely. Whole-study results and caveats: Researchers reported from a later analysis that most CMV-associated TCR beta chains appeared HLA-restricted.

This TCR came from a girl aged 2-10 years in good health and CMV-seropositive. The sample was PBMCs. The V call is TRBV30, the J call TRBJ1-1, with a weak D call TRBD1 (6 bases). CDR3 sequence reads: CAWTLGQGINTEAFF. The CDR3 DNA reads TGTGCCTGGACCCTAGGCCAGGGGATTAACACTGAAGCTTTCTTT. Based on the CDR3 plus reference TRBV30 and TRBJ1-1, the full variable domain is SQTIHQWPATLVQPVGSPLSLECTVEGTSNPNLYWYRQAAGRGLQLLFYSVGIGQISSEVPQNLSASRPQDRQFILSSKKLLLSDSGFYLCAWTLGQGINTEAFFGQGTRLTVV.